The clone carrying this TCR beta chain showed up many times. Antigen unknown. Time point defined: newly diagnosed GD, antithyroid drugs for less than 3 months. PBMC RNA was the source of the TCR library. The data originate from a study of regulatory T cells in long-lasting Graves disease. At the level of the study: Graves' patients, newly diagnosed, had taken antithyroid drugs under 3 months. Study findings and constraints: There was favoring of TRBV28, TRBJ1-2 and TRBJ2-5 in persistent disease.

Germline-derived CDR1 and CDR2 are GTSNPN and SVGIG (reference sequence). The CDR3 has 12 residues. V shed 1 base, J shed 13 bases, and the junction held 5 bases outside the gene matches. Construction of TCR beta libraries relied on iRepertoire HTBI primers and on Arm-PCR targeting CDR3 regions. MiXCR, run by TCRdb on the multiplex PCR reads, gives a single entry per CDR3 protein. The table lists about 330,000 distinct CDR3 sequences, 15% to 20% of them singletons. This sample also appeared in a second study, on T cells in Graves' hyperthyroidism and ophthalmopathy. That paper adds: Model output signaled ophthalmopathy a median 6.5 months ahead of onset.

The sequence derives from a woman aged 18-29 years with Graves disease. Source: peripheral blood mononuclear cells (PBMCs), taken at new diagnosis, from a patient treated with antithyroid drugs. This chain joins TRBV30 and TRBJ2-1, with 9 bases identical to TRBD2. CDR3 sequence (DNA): TGTGCCTGGAGTGAGGGGACTAGCTCTCAGTTCTTC. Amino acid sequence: CAWSEGTSSQFF.